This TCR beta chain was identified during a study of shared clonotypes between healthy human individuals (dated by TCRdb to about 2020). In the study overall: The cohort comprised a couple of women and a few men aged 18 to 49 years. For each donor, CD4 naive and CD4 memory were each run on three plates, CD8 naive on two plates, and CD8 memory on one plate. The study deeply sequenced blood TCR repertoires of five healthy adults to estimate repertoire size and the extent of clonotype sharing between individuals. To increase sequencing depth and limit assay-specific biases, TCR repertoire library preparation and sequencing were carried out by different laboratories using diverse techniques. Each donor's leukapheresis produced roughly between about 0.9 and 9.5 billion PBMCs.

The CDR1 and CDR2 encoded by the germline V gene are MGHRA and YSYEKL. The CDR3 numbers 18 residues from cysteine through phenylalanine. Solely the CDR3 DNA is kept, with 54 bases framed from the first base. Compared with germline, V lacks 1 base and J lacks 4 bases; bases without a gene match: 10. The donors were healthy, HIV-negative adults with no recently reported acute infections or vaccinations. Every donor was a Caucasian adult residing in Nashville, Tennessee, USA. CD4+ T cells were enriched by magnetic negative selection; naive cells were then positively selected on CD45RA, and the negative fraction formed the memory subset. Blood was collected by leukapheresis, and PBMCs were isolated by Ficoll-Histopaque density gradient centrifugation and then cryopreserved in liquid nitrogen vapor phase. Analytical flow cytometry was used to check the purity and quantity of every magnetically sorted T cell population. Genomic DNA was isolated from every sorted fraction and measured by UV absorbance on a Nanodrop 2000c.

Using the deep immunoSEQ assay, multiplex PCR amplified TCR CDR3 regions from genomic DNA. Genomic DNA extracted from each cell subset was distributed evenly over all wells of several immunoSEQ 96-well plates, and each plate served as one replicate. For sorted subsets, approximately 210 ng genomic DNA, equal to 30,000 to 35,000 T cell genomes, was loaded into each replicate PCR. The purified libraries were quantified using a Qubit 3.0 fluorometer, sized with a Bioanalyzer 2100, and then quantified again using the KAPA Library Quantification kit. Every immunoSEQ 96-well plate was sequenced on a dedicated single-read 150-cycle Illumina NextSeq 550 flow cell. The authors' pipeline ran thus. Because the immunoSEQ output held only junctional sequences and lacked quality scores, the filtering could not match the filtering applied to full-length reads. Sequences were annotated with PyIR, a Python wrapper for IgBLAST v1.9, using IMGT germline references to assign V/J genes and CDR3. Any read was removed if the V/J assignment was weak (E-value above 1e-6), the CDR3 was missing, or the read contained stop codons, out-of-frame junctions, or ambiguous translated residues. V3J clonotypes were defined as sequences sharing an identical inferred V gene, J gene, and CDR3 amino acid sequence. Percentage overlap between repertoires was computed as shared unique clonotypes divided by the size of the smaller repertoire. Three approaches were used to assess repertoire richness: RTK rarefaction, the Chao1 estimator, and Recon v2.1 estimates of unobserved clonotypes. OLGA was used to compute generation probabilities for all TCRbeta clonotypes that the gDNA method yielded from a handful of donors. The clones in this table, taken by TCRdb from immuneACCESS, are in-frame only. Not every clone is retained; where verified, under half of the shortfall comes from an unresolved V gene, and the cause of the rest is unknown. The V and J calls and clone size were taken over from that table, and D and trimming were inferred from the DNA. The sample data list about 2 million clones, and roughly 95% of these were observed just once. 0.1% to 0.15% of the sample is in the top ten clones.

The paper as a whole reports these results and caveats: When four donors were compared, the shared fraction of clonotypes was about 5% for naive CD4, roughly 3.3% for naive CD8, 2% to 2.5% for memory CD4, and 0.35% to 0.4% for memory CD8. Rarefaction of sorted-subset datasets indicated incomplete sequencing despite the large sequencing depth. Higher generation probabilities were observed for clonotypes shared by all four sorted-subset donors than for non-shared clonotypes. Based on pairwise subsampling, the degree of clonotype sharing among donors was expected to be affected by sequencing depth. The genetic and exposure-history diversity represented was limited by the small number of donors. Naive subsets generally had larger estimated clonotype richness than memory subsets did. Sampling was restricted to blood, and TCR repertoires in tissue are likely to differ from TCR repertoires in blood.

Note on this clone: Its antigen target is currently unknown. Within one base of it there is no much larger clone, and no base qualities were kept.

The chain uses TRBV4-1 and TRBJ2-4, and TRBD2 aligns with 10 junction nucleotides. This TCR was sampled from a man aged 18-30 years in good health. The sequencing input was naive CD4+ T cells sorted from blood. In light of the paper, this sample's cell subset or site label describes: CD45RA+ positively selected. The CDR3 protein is CASSQGEAGGPRKNIQYF. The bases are TGCGCCAGCAGCCAAGGTGAAGCGGGGGGGCCAAGGAAAAACATTCAGTACTTC.